A selection of T cell receptor beta chains follows, all from one sample in a study of beta chain features in type 1 diabetes. Sequencing used immunoSEQ multiplex PCR; TCRdb keeps in-frame clones, though not all of them. The repertoire holds over 300,000 clones, with around 9.7% as singletons. What was sequenced was central memory CD4+ T cells from blood. The receptors here all came from a man aged 30-40 years with type 1 diabetes. The CDR3 runs from the conserved cysteine through the conserved F or W. Each record gives: J gene, clone size, V gene, D gene, CDR3 protein, CDR3 DNA. A D gene is named only where the DNA matches it firmly. Only some rows state a clone size, as once, few, many or a class for expanded clones.

j_gene: TRBJ2-5
abundance: .
v_gene: TRBV7-2
d_gene: .
CDR3aa: CASSLVFQETQYF
CDR3nt: TGTGCCAGCAGCTTAGTTTTCCAAGAGACCCAGTACTTC

j_gene: TRBJ2-3
abundance: .
v_gene: TRBV19
d_gene: TRBD2
CDR3aa: CASSISLAGDTQYF
CDR3nt: TGTGCCAGTAGTATATCCCTAGCGGGGGATACGCAGTATTTT

j_gene: TRBJ2-4
abundance: few
v_gene: TRBV7-2
d_gene: .
CDR3aa: CASSLEKAKNIQYF
CDR3nt: TGTGCCAGCAGCTTAGAAAAAGCCAAAAACATTCAGTACTTC

j_gene: TRBJ1-3
abundance: .
v_gene: TRBV27
d_gene: .
CDR3aa: CASSLFRASGNTIYF
CDR3nt: TGTGCCAGCAGTTTATTCAGAGCGTCTGGAAACACCATATATTTT

j_gene: TRBJ2-3
abundance: .
v_gene: TRBV9
d_gene: .
CDR3aa: CASSRGAAADTQYF
CDR3nt: TGTGCCAGCAGTCGGGGGGCCGCGGCAGATACGCAGTATTTT

j_gene: TRBJ2-3
abundance: many
v_gene: TRBV14
d_gene: TRBD2
CDR3aa: CASSLRKASGGARDTQYF
CDR3nt: TGTGCCAGCAGCCTACGGAAGGCTAGCGGGGGGGCCAGAGATACGCAGTATTTT

j_gene: TRBJ1-5
abundance: few
v_gene: TRBV7-8
d_gene: TRBD1
CDR3aa: CASSLGTGNQPQHF
CDR3nt: TGTGCCAGCAGCCTAGGGACAGGCAATCAGCCCCAGCATTTT

j_gene: TRBJ2-7
abundance: few
v_gene: TRBV5-1
d_gene: .
CDR3aa: CASSISGNEQYF
CDR3nt: TGCGCCAGCAGCATCAGTGGGAACGAGCAGTACTTC

j_gene: TRBJ1-5
abundance: few
v_gene: TRBV6-5
d_gene: .
CDR3aa: CASSFPGPQHF
CDR3nt: TGTGCCAGCAGTTTCCCAGGGCCCCAGCATTTT

j_gene: TRBJ2-4
abundance: .
v_gene: TRBV10-3
d_gene: .
CDR3aa: CAISVGGQGSKNIQYF
CDR3nt: TGTGCCATCAGTGTTGGGGGGCAAGGAAGCAAAAACATTCAGTACTTC

j_gene: TRBJ2-7
abundance: .
v_gene: TRBV11-2
d_gene: .
CDR3aa: CASSTHREAYEQYF
CDR3nt: TGTGCCAGCAGCACACACAGGGAAGCCTACGAGCAGTACTTC

j_gene: TRBJ1-5
abundance: few
v_gene: TRBV9
d_gene: .
CDR3aa: CASSVGQGNQPQHF
CDR3nt: TGTGCCAGCAGCGTAGGACAGGGCAATCAGCCCCAGCATTTT

j_gene: TRBJ2-1
abundance: many
v_gene: TRBV7-2
d_gene: .
CDR3aa: CASSWGFAGIKSGHEQFF
CDR3nt: TGTGCCAGCAGCTGGGGTTTTGCGGGCATCAAATCTGGCCATGAGCAGTTCTTC

j_gene: TRBJ1-1
abundance: few
v_gene: TRBV14
d_gene: .
CDR3aa: CASSQQYLREAFF
CDR3nt: TGTGCCAGCAGCCAACAGTATCTTCGCGAAGCTTTCTTT

j_gene: TRBJ2-1
abundance: .
v_gene: TRBV19
d_gene: .
CDR3aa: CASSKRLNEQFF
CDR3nt: TGTGCCAGTAGTAAACGTCTCAATGAGCAGTTCTTC

j_gene: TRBJ2-1
abundance: few
v_gene: TRBV19
d_gene: TRBD2
CDR3aa: CASRETSGGSHEQFF
CDR3nt: TGTGCCAGTAGAGAGACTAGCGGGGGCTCTCATGAGCAGTTCTTC

j_gene: TRBJ2-5
abundance: .
v_gene: TRBV7-2
d_gene: .
CDR3aa: CASSLEYGAQYF
CDR3nt: TGTGCCAGCAGCTTAGAGTACGGGGCCCAGTACTTC

j_gene: TRBJ2-3
abundance: .
v_gene: TRBV4-1
d_gene: .
CDR3aa: CASSSSGNTDTQYF
CDR3nt: TGCGCCAGCAGCTCGTCGGGGAATACAGATACGCAGTATTTT

j_gene: TRBJ1-1
abundance: .
v_gene: TRBV6-5
d_gene: .
CDR3aa: CASSYSPTRVNTEAFF
CDR3nt: TGTGCCAGCAGTTATAGTCCCACCCGGGTGAACACTGAAGCTTTCTTT

j_gene: TRBJ2-7
abundance: few
v_gene: TRBV7-2
d_gene: .
CDR3aa: CASSAPDLISPYEQYF
CDR3nt: TGTGCCAGCAGCGCCCCGGACCTAATATCTCCGTACGAGCAGTACTTC

j_gene: TRBJ1-6
abundance: .
v_gene: TRBV4-3
d_gene: .
CDR3aa: CASSPRTDNSPLHF
CDR3nt: TGCGCCAGCAGCCCCCGGACGGATAATTCACCCCTCCACTTT

j_gene: TRBJ2-7
abundance: .
v_gene: TRBV23-1
d_gene: .
CDR3aa: CASSFARRYF
CDR3nt: TGCGCCAGCAGTTTCGCTCGGCGGTACTTC

j_gene: TRBJ2-5
abundance: few
v_gene: TRBV5-1
d_gene: .
CDR3aa: CASSFAPAGAQETQYF
CDR3nt: TGCGCCAGCAGCTTTGCCCCGGCGGGGGCACAAGAGACCCAGTACTTC

j_gene: TRBJ1-1
abundance: .
v_gene: TRBV7-9
d_gene: .
CDR3aa: CASSPDGGVRITEAFF
CDR3nt: TGTGCCAGCAGCCCGGACGGGGGGGTACGTATCACTGAAGCTTTCTTT

j_gene: TRBJ2-2
abundance: few
v_gene: TRBV29-1
d_gene: .
CDR3aa: CSLRTDTGELFF
CDR3nt: TGCAGCTTGAGGACAGACACCGGGGAGCTGTTTTTT

j_gene: TRBJ1-2
abundance: few
v_gene: TRBV28
d_gene: .
CDR3aa: CASSLGDSHGYTF
CDR3nt: TGTGCCAGCAGTTTGGGGGATTCCCATGGCTACACCTTC

j_gene: TRBJ2-1
abundance: few
v_gene: TRBV2
d_gene: TRBD2
CDR3aa: CASSATSGGVGEQFF
CDR3nt: TGTGCCAGCAGTGCGACTAGCGGGGGGGTCGGAGAGCAGTTCTTC